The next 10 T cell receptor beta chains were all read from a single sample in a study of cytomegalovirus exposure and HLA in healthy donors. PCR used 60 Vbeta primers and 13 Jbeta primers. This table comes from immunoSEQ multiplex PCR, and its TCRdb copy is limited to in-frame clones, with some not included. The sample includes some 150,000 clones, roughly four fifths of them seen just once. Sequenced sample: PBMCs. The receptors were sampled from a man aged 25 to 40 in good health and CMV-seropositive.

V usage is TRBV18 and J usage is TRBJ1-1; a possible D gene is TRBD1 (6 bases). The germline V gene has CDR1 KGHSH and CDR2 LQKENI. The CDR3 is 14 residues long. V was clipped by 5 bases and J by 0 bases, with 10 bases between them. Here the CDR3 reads CASSETGMNTEAFF. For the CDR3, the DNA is TGTGCCAGCTCAGAAACAGGGATGAACACTGAAGCTTTCTTT.

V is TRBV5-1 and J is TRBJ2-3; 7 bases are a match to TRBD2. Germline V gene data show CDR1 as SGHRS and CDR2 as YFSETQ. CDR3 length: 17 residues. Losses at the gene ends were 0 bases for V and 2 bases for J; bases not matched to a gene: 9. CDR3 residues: CASSLGVGRELTDTQYF. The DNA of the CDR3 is TGCGCCAGCAGCTTGGGAGTAGGGAGGGAGCTCACAGATACGCAGTATTTT.

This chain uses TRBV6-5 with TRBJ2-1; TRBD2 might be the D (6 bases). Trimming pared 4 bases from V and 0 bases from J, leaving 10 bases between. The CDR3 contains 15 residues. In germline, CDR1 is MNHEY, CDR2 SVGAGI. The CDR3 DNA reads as TGTGCCAGCAGTTTGTGGGAGGCCTCCTACAATGAGCAGTTCTTC. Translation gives CASSLWEASYNEQFF.

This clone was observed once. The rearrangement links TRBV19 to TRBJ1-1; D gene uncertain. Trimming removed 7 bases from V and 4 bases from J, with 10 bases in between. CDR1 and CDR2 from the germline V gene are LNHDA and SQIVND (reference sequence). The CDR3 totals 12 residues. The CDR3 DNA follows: TGTGCCAGTATGCGGTTCGGCACTGAAGCTTTCTTT. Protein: CASMRFGTEAFF.

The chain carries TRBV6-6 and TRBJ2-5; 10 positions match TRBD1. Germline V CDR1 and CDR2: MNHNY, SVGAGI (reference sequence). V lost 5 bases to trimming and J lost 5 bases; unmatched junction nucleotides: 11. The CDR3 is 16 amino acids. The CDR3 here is CASSAQTGGPGETQYF. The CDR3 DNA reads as TGTGCCAGCAGTGCTCAGACAGGGGGCCCGGGGGAGACCCAGTACTTC.

The CDR3, as DNA: TGTGCCAGCAGTTTACACAGGGTGAACACTGAAGCTTTCTTT. Translated, it gives CASSLHRVNTEAFF. J is TRBJ1-1 and V is TRBV28; tentative D call: TRBD1 (6 bases). CDR1 and CDR2 (germline): MDHEN, SYDVKM. This CDR3 comprises 14 residues. V was cut by 2 bases and J by 0 bases, with 7 bases left in between.

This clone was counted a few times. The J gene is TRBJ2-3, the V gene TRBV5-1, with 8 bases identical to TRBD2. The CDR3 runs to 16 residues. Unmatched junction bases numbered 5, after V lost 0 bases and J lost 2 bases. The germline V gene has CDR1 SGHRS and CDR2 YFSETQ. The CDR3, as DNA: TGCGCCAGCAGCTTGGCTGGCGGGGGGACCACAGATACGCAGTATTTT. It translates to CASSLAGGGTTDTQYF.

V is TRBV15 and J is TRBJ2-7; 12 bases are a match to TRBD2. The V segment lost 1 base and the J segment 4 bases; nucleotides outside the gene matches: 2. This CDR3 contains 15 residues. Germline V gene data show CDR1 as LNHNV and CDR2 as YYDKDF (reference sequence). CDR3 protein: CATSRGTSGNYEQYF. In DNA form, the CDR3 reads TGTGCCACCAGCAGAGGGACTAGCGGGAATTACGAGCAGTACTTC. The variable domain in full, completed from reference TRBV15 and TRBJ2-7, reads DAMVIQNPRYQVTQFGKPVTLSCSQTLNHNVMYWYQQKSSQAPKLLFHYYDKDFNNEADTPDNFQSRRPNTSFCFLDIRSPGLGDTAMYLCATSRGTSGNYEQYFGPGTRLTVT.

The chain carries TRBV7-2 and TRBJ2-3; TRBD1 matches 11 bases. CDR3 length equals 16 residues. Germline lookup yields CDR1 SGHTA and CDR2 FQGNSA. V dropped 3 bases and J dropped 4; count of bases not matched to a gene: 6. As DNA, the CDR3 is TGTGCCAGCAGCTTGGGAGGGGGACAGGGGGCAGATACGCAGTATTTT. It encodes CASSLGGGQGADTQYF.

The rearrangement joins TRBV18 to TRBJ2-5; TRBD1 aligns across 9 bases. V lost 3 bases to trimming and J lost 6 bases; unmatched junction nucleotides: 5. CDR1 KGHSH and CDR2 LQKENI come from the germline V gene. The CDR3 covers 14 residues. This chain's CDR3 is CASSPGQGKQTQYF. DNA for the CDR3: TGTGCCAGCTCACCGGGACAGGGAAAGCAGACCCAGTACTTC.